The 27 T cell receptor beta chains below were found in one sample sequenced in a study of T cell repertoires in cytomegalovirus infection. From the reads, TCRdb called clonotypes with MiXCR, one entry per CDR3 protein. The sample has 700,000 to 900,000 distinct CDR3 sequences, roughly 29% seen once. These receptors' antigens are unknown. The specimen comprised cultured CD8+ T cells from PBMCs, sampled from culture after CMV antigen stimulation. All receptors come from a human donor in good health (CMV status not recorded). Some clones in this sample may be carry-over from other donors' samples.

This chain joins TRBV7-9 and TRBJ1-1; unclear D gene. Looked up from germline, CDR1 is SEHNR and CDR2 is FQNEAQ (reference sequence). The CDR3 covers 11 residues. Trimming removed 5 bases from V and 7 bases from J, with 8 bases in between. CDR3: CASSPLGEAFF. In DNA form, the CDR3 reads TGTGCCAGCAGCCCCTTGGGTGAAGCTTTCTTT.

The chain carries TRBV10-3 and TRBJ2-3; D may be TRBD2 (5 bases). Deletions cut 3 bases from V and 8 bases from J, with 15 bases between. The CDR3 sequence is 14 residues long. Looked up from germline, CDR1 is ENHRY and CDR2 is SYGVKD. The CDR3 sequence is CAISDLSAEGTQYF. The CDR3 DNA is TGTGCCATCAGTGATCTGAGCGCTGAGGGTACGCAGTATTTT.

The rearrangement uses TRBV18 and TRBJ2-1; no definite D call. Per the germline V gene, CDR1 is KGHSH and CDR2 is LQKENI. V shed 6 bases and J shed 3 bases, with 15 bases lying between them. There are 15 residues in the CDR3. CDR3 DNA sequence: TGTGCCAGCTCCCCCGGTAGCTCATACTACAATGAGCAGTTCTTC. This sequence encodes CASSPGSSYYNEQFF.

This clonotype has more than one count but fewer than ten. One junction end does not reproduce the germline sequence, and a read error may be involved. The chain joins TRBV12-3 or TRBV12-4 to TRBJ2-5; D perhaps matches TRBD2 (6 bases). The CDR3 consists of 14 residues. DNA for the CDR3: TGTGCCAGCACTTTAAGGAGGGAACAAGAGACCCAGTACTTC. As protein: CASTLRREQETQYF.

This chain uses TRBV6-2 or TRBV6-3 with TRBJ1-1, with D unclear. Trimming shortened V by 1 base and J by 0 bases, and 3 bases separated the two germline ends. CDR1 MNHEY and CDR2 SVGEGT come from the germline V gene. This CDR3 has 13 amino acids. The CDR3 DNA follows: TGTGCCAGCAGTTACTGGGTGAACACTGAAGCTTTCTTT. This codes for CASSYWVNTEAFF.

This clonotype was counted ten times or more. The V and J genes are TRBV6-1 and TRBJ1-1, with 11 nucleotides matching TRBD1. V lost 9 bases and J lost 3; bases outside the gene matches: 18. Germline values: CDR1 MNHNS, CDR2 SASEGT. The CDR3 is made up of 18 amino acids. CDR3 loop: CASPGQGVITFLDTEAFF. CDR3 in DNA: TGTGCCAGTCCGGGACAGGGGGTCATAACCTTCCTGGACACTGAAGCTTTCTTT.

The chain has TRBV6-1 and TRBJ2-1, with a tentative D call TRBD1 (5 bases). The CDR3 sequence is 15 residues long. The germline V gene encodes CDR1 MNHNS and CDR2 SASEGT. V lost 4 bases, J lost 9 bases, and 19 bases lay in between. This CDR3 reads CASSANRIQDGEQFF. CDR3 sequence (DNA): TGTGCCAGCAGTGCCAACAGGATTCAAGACGGTGAGCAGTTCTTC.

The rearrangement joins TRBV27 to TRBJ2-7; D perhaps matches TRBD2 (5 bases). Trimming removed 6 bases from V and 4 bases from J, with 7 bases in between. This CDR3 is built from 11 residues. Germline V gene lookup returns CDR1 MNHEY and CDR2 SMNVEV (reference sequence). CDR3 sequence (DNA): TGTGCCAGCAGCTGGAGGTACGAGCAGTACGTC. This sequence encodes CASSWRYEQYV.

Only a few counts were recorded for this clonotype. The gene calls are TRBV25-1 and TRBJ1-6, with D hard to call. The CDR3 consists of 17 residues. Per germline, CDR1 MGHDK and CDR2 SYGVNS. The V gene lost 1 base and the J gene lost 5 bases, with 15 bases spanning the gap. The CDR3 nucleotides read TGTGCCAGCAGTGAATTTTACCGGATGGAAAATAATTCACCCCTCCACTTT. It translates to CASSEFYRMENNSPLHF.

The chain couples TRBV20-1 to TRBJ2-7; D remains ambiguous. The V gene's germline CDR1 is DFQATT and CDR2 SNEGSKA (reference sequence). This CDR3 contains 13 residues. The CDR3 loop reads CSARDTTTYEEYV. The CDR3 DNA reads as TGCAGTGCTAGAGACACTACCACCTACGAGGAGTACGTC.

The chain links TRBV7-8 to TRBJ1-2; a possible D gene is TRBD1 (6 bases). Between the trimmed V and J ends, which lost 2 bases and 5 bases, there was a span of 21 bases. Germline lookup yields CDR1 SGHVS and CDR2 FQNEAQ. The CDR3 length is 17 residues. Written as DNA, the CDR3 is TGTGCCAGCAGCTTATATGCGCCGGTTGGGGGCGCGTATGGCTACACCTTC. Amino acids: CASSLYAPVGGAYGYTF.

The genes are TRBV11-2 and TRBJ2-7; D possibly corresponds to TRBD2 (5 bases). Trimming shortened V by 5 bases and J by 0 bases, and 14 bases separated the two germline ends. The CDR3 is 15 residues long. The V gene's germline CDR1 is SGHAT and CDR2 FQNNGV. The CDR3 DNA reads as TGTGCCAGCAGCCTGGAGCTCGGACTCTCCTACGAGCAGTACGTC. This gives the protein CASSLELGLSYEQYV.

The chain links TRBV12-5 to TRBJ2-1; D tentatively fits TRBD1 or TRBD2 (6 bases each). Germline V gene data show CDR1 as LGHNT and CDR2 as FRNRAP. This CDR3 contains 14 residues. Trimming took 1 base from V and 4 from J, leaving 8 bases between them. CDR3 bases: TGTGCTAGTGGTTTGGAGGGGGGATACAATGAGCAGTTCTTC. Protein: CASGLEGGYNEQFF.

The sample holds many counts of this clonotype. The chain uses TRBV7-2 and TRBJ2-1; D remains ambiguous. V dropped 3 bases and J dropped 7 bases, with 7 bases sitting between them. The CDR3 loop spans 12 amino acids. The germline V gene encodes CDR1 SGHTA and CDR2 FQGNSA. DNA of the CDR3: TGTGCCAGCAGCTTTTATGGGAATGAGCAGTTCTTC. It yields the protein CASSFYGNEQFF.

This clonotype occurred a few times. This CDR3 is CASSHRDRGAGEQFF. The CDR3 DNA reads TGCGCCAGCAGCCATCGGGACAGGGGAGCGGGAGAGCAGTTCTTC. The V call is TRBV4-1, the J call TRBJ2-1; 10 bases are shared with TRBD1. This CDR3 contains 15 residues. CDR1 is MGHRA and CDR2 is YSYEKL in the germline V gene. V shed 3 bases and J 10 bases; nucleotides not matched to a gene: 9.

This clonotype was seen a few times. The CDR3 loop reads CASSSDLGSPLHF. The CDR3 region has the DNA TGTGCCAGCAGCTCCGACTTGGGTTCACCCCTCCACTTT. The chain is built from TRBV5-6 and TRBJ1-6; D not resolved. This CDR3 contains 13 residues. Per germline, CDR1 SGHDT and CDR2 YYEEEE. V lost 3 bases, J lost 9 bases, and 10 bases lay in between. Looking up the rest from reference TRBV5-6 and TRBJ1-6 gives the full variable domain: DAGVTQSPTHLIKTRGQQVTLRCSPKSGHDTVSWYQQALGQGPQFIFQYYEEEERQRGNFPDRFSGHQFPNYSSELNVNALLLGDSALYLCASSSDLGSPLHFGNGTRLTVT.

The rearrangement joins TRBV27 to TRBJ2-7, with 9 bases fitting TRBD2. This CDR3 has 16 residues. Germline V gene lookup returns CDR1 MNHEY and CDR2 SMNVEV (reference sequence). CDR3 sequence (DNA): TGTCCCAGCAGTTTACGAAGCGGGGGGTGGTCCTACGAGCAGTACGTC. Translating gives CPSSLRSGGWSYEQYV.

This clonotype turned up a few times. The chain is built from TRBV7-9 and TRBJ1-2, with D tentatively TRBD1 (5 bases). Germline lookup yields CDR1 SEHNR and CDR2 FQNEAQ (reference sequence). V lost 2 bases to trimming and J lost 0 bases, with 16 bases between them. CDR3 length equals 17 residues. The CDR3 region has the DNA TGTGCCAGCAGCTTAAAAGACGGGGACCCCACTAACTATGGCTACACCTTC. Protein product: CASSLKDGDPTNYGYTF.

This clonotype turned up a few times. The chain is built from TRBV19 and TRBJ2-7; D is unresolved. Germline values: CDR1 LNHDA, CDR2 SQIVND (reference sequence). V lost 4 bases and J 1 base, leaving 11 bases between the germline ends. This CDR3 comprises 14 residues. Here the CDR3 DNA reads TGTGCCAGTAGTAAATCGGACGGTTCCTACGAGCAGTACTTC. Amino acids: CASSKSDGSYEQYF.

The sample holds a few counts of this clonotype. The chain carries TRBV2 and TRBJ2-1; TRBD1 agrees at 12 bases. The germline V gene has CDR1 SNHLY and CDR2 FYNNEI. This CDR3 comprises 16 residues. With 8 bases clipped from V and 1 base from J, the junction kept 6 bases outside the gene matches. The CDR3 spells CASLPGQGASYNEQFF. Written as DNA, the CDR3 is TGTGCCAGCCTTCCGGGACAGGGGGCTTCCTACAATGAGCAGTTCTTC.

The rearrangement joins TRBV19 to TRBJ1-2, with unresolved D. The germline V gene has CDR1 LNHDA and CDR2 SQIVND (reference sequence). V was trimmed by 9 bases and J by 8 bases, leaving 10 bases between them. The CDR3 is 10 residues long. The CDR3 here is CASSGNGYTF. The CDR3 coding sequence is TGTGCCAGCTCCGGTAACGGCTACACCTTC.

The chain joins TRBV15 to TRBJ1-1; the D is unclear. V was clipped by 8 bases and J by 8 bases, with 15 bases between them. Germline CDR1 LNHNV, CDR2 YYDKDF (reference sequence). CDR3 length equals 12 residues. CDR3 in DNA: TGTGCCACCGGCCACAAGGTCCTAGAAGCTTTCTTT. This gives the protein CATGHKVLEAFF.

V usage is TRBV6-5 and J usage is TRBJ2-5, with 7 bases fitting TRBD2. The V and J ends lost 6 bases and 5 bases, in that order; junction bases with no gene match: 12. CDR1 MNHEY and CDR2 SVGAGI come from the germline V gene. CDR3 length: 15 amino acids. CDR3 coding DNA: TGTGCCAGCAGACCACTTCTAGCGGCTCAGGAGACCCAGTACTTC. This encodes CASRPLLAAQETQYF.

V and J are TRBV29-1 and TRBJ1-2; a weak D match, TRBD1 (5 bases). Per germline, CDR1 SQVTM and CDR2 ANQGSEA. CDR3 length: 13 residues. V lost 3 bases, J lost 5 bases, and 13 bases lay in between. As DNA, the CDR3 is TGCAGCGTTGACGGAGGGGTTAGATATGGCTACACCTTC. It is translated as CSVDGGVRYGYTF.

The genes are TRBV2 and TRBJ2-3; D might be TRBD2 (6 bases). This CDR3 is built from 10 residues. Germline V gives CDR1 SNHLY, CDR2 FYNNEI. Deletions cut 11 bases from V and 4 bases from J, with 7 bases between. This CDR3 is CAGGSDTQYF. CDR3 nucleotide sequence: TGTGCCGGAGGGTCAGATACGCAGTATTTT.

The chain couples TRBV7-9 to TRBJ1-2; 9 nucleotides align to TRBD1. The CDR3 spans 18 residues. Germline V gene lookup returns CDR1 SEHNR and CDR2 FQNEAQ (reference sequence). J lost 2 bases, V lost 2 bases, and 12 bases had no gene match. In DNA form, the CDR3 reads TGTGCCAGCAGCTTAACGTCCGGGACAGGGATCACGAACTATGGCTACACCTTC. Its translation: CASSLTSGTGITNYGYTF.

This clonotype was picked up a small number of times. This chain links TRBV4-1 with TRBJ1-4, with TRBD1 matching 11 bases. Trimming removed 3 bases from V and 8 bases from J; junction bases left unmatched: 8. Germline V gene sequence: CDR1 MGHRA, CDR2 YSYEKL. There are 16 residues in the CDR3. CDR3 in amino acids: CASSHPPDRGREKLFF. For the CDR3, the DNA is TGCGCCAGCAGCCATCCCCCGGACAGGGGGCGCGAAAAACTGTTTTTT.